Below, one T cell receptor (beta chain) is given with its context. In its sample, this clone was seen once. What this receptor recognizes is not known. It has no much larger one-base neighbor in the sample; base qualities were not kept. Taken with the paper, the label for treatment or condition translates to: oral pan-JAK inhibitor, 5-10 mg twice daily. From alopecia areata patients, peripheral blood was collected along with lesional scalp punch biopsies. PBMCs were separated by density centrifugation and stained for CD3, CD4 and CD8, after which CD4+ and CD8+ T cells were sorted on a FACSAria. Libraries came from the immunoSEQ multiplex PCR assay. To provide template for TCR sequencing, every sample had RNA extracted and reverse transcribed into cDNA. SuperScript III was used to make first-strand cDNA, primed with a 2:1 mix of oligo-dT and random hexamers. Amplification bias was assessed with a synthetic immune receptor repertoire, and residual bias was removed computationally. In the authors' own workflow: Raw reads were preprocessed to remove errors, and CDR3 was defined according to IMGT conventions as the region from the conserved cysteine to phenylalanine. To get clonality, Shannon entropy was normalized by log2 of the number of productive unique TCRs and the result was subtracted from 1. Whether each scalp clone was CD4 or CD8 was inferred by checking scalp TCRbeta sequences against the CD4 and CD8 repertoires from sorted blood. TCRdb carries this immuneACCESS record with in-frame sequences only. Its versions omit some clonotypes, under half of them owing to an unresolved V gene in the studies checked, with the rest unexplained. The DNA was the basis for D and trimming; V, J and clone size are from that table. Here the sample has 200,000 to 250,000 clones; 40% to 45% occur a single time. 2.6% of the sample rests with the top ten.

The data belong to a study of CD8+ T cells in alopecia areata (dated by TCRdb to about 2018). A note on the overall study: Treated patients were enrolled in an open-label pilot trial of oral tofacitinib at 5 to 10 mg twice daily for moderate-to-severe alopecia areata. Tofacitinib was administered for 6 to 18 months, and 6 months of follow-up off drug were then conducted to assess delayed response and recurrence. The SALT score, which quantifies the percentage of affected scalp surface area, was used to measure disease severity in treated patients. To study T cell clonal expansion in alopecia areata, the researchers applied high-throughput TCRbeta sequencing to both the C3H/HeJ mouse model and human patients. Human TCRbeta sequencing covered scalp tissue and sorted CD4+ and CD8+ peripheral blood T cells from patchy and totalis/universalis alopecia areata patients and healthy controls. Tofacitinib-treated patients had biopsies at baseline and at 4 and 24 weeks of treatment, with a later scalp biopsy in several patients. Scalp clonality was compared across normal scalp (n=4), patchy alopecia areata scalp (n=8), and alopecia totalis/universalis scalp (n=8). RNA was extracted with the PAXgene miRNA kit for fixed scalp, the miRNeasy kit for PBMCs, and the RNeasy kit for mouse skin. immunoSEQ multiplex PCR using 35 Vbeta forward primers and 13 Jbeta reverse primers was used to amplify TCRbeta CDR3 regions.

The paper as a whole reports these results and caveats: Higher clonality and more expanded CD8+ clones were observed in lesional scalp than in normal scalp, particularly in alopecia totalis/universalis, a finding suggestive of antigenic drive. TCR sequences shared between patients were less clear than in mice, possibly partly because of HLA diversity in the patient population. With tofacitinib, both scalp clonality and the number of expanded CD8+ clones among the top 100 scalp clones went down significantly. The treated cohort was small, with a single nonresponder, so links between baseline CD8+ expansion and response need larger studies. Unlike mouse skin, which is dominated by gammadelta T cells, normal human skin has resident alphabeta T cells that are also sequenced, and this complicates analysis of the scalp TCR repertoire. During tofacitinib treatment, many expanded lesional clones remained in scalp and blood, and this persistence may partly explain relapse after treatment is stopped.

For CDR1 and CDR2, the germline V gene (reference sequence) lists LNHNV and YYDKDF. V is clipped by 3 bases and J by 0 bases, and the sequence between their germline boundaries is 18 bases long. The CDR3 runs 19 amino acids, cysteine and phenylalanine included. The CDR3 DNA has 57 bases and is translated from base 1. The sequence derives from a human donor with alopecia areata. This sequence uses TRBV15 and TRBJ2-6; 5 matching bases give a weak D call of TRBD2. The material sequenced was CD4+ T cells sorted from blood, taken around week 37, from a patient treated with tofacitinib. The DNA sequence is as follows: TGTGCCACCAGCAGGGGAGTGCAGGAGATGGCCTCTGGGGCCAACGTCCTGACTTTC. The resulting protein is CATSRGVQEMASGANVLTF.